The 9 T cell receptor beta chains below come from one sample, sequenced in a study of T cell responses to AZD1222 COVID-19 vaccine. Generated by immunoSEQ multiplex PCR, the TCRdb table keeps only in-frame clones and is missing some. The sample lists over 150,000 clones; about 93% were seen once. This specimen consisted of peripheral blood, obtained 28 days after the second dose of the MenACWY control vaccine. Source of these receptors: an adult who received the MenACWY meningococcal vaccine as a control.

The chain carries TRBV12-3 or TRBV12-4 and TRBJ1-6, with D hard to call. V shed 3 bases and J shed 9 bases, with 6 bases lying between them. This CDR3 contains 12 residues. The CDR3 reads CASSLGISPLHF. DNA for the CDR3: TGTGCCAGCAGTTTGGGGATTTCACCCCTCCACTTT.

The chain joins TRBV30 to TRBJ1-2; 7 positions agree with TRBD1. V trimming: 2 bases; J trimming: 4 bases; junction bases outside the gene matches: 16. Germline-derived CDR1 and CDR2 are GTSNPN and SVGIG (reference sequence). CDR3 size: 17 residues. In nucleotides, the CDR3 is TGTGCCTGGAGTCCGAGGTTACAGGGGCGGTTACGCTATGGCTACACCTTC. Its translation is CAWSPRLQGRLRYGYTF.

This clone showed up just a few times. The J gene is TRBJ1-1, the V gene TRBV6-2 or TRBV6-3; D call uncertain. Germline assignment: CDR1 MNHEY and CDR2 SVGEGT. CDR3 length: 13 residues. Trimming took 1 base from V and 0 from J, leaving 3 bases between them. The CDR3 reads CASSYWMNTEAFF. In DNA form, the CDR3 reads TGTGCCAGCAGTTACTGGATGAACACTGAAGCTTTCTTT.

V is TRBV19 and J is TRBJ1-4; no reliable D call. The CDR3 contains 14 residues. The germline V and J ends were trimmed by 8 bases and 0 bases, with 10 bases remaining between them. The V gene's germline CDR1 is LNHDA and CDR2 SQIVND (reference sequence). CDR3 protein: CASGMLATNEKLFF. The CDR3 region has the DNA TGTGCCAGTGGGATGCTTGCAACTAATGAAAAACTGTTTTTT. Supplemented by reference TRBV19 and TRBJ1-4, the full variable domain reads DGGITQSPKYLFRKEGQNVTLSCEQNLNHDAMYWYRQDPGQGLRLIYYSQIVNDFQKGDIAEGYSVSREKKESFPLTVTSAQKNPTAFYLCASGMLATNEKLFFGSGTQLSVL.

The gene calls are TRBV12-3 or TRBV12-4 and TRBJ1-1; D remains ambiguous. Trimming removed 5 bases from V and 3 bases from J, with 7 bases in between. The CDR3 is 12 residues long. Here the CDR3 reads CASSPQDTEAFF. In nucleotides, the CDR3 is TGTGCCAGCAGTCCGCAGGACACTGAAGCTTTCTTT.

In DNA, the CDR3 is TGTGCCAGCAGCTTCTTTGACGGTGACAATGAGCAGTTCTTC. Translated: CASSFFDGDNEQFF. The V and J genes are TRBV7-6 and TRBJ2-1; no clear D. CDR3 length: 14 amino acids. Trimming took 3 bases from V and 5 from J, leaving 11 bases between them. Germline CDR1 is SGHVS and CDR2 is FNYEAQ.

In nucleotides, the CDR3 is TGCGCCAGCAGCTTGGATACTTCTTATAATTCACCCCTCCACTTT. This gives the protein CASSLDTSYNSPLHF. The J gene is TRBJ1-6, the V gene TRBV5-1; D unresolved. CDR3 length: 15 amino acids. V lost 0 bases and J 4 bases, leaving 8 bases between the germline ends. Germline CDR1 is SGHRS and CDR2 is YFSETQ. Using reference TRBV5-1 and TRBJ1-6 for the parts outside the CDR3, the full variable domain is KAGVTQTPRYLIKTRGQQVTLSCSPISGHRSVSWYQQTPGQGLQFLFEYFSETQRNKGNFPGRFSGRQFSNSRSEMNVSTLELGDSALYLCASSLDTSYNSPLHFGNGTRLTVT.

The CDR3 sequence is CASSYGQNYGYTF. The CDR3 DNA reads TGCGCCAGCAGCTACGGACAGAACTATGGCTACACCTTC. The V and J genes are TRBV5-1 and TRBJ1-2, with a weak D call TRBD1 (6 bases). The germline V and J ends were trimmed by 3 bases and 2 bases, with 8 bases remaining between them. The CDR3 is made up of 13 amino acids. The germline V gene encodes CDR1 SGHRS and CDR2 YFSETQ.

The J gene is TRBJ1-1, the V gene TRBV7-6; the D gene is possibly TRBD1 (5 bases). V lost 4 bases and J 6 bases, leaving 21 bases between the germline ends. The V gene's germline CDR1 is SGHVS and CDR2 FNYEAQ. The CDR3 covers 16 residues. The CDR3 DNA reads TGTGCCAGCAGCTATCAGCCGACCGGGACTGGCTCTGAAGCTTTCTTT. It codes for CASSYQPTGTGSEAFF.